Each of the 28 T cell receptor beta chains below was sequenced from the same sample in a study of T cell repertoires in cytomegalovirus infection. What these receptors recognize is not known. TCRdb used MiXCR to reprocess the reads, holding one entry per CDR3 protein. This sample has about 830,000 distinct CDR3 sequences, with less than 35% found just once. The specimen comprised cultured CD8+ T cells from PBMCs, sampled from culture after CMV antigen stimulation. The source of these receptors is a human donor in good health (CMV status not recorded). Some clones in this sample may be carry-over from other donors' samples.

A few counts support this clonotype. This rearrangement joins TRBV6-2 or TRBV6-3 to TRBJ1-2; TRBD1 agrees at 7 bases. Germline assignment: CDR1 MNHEY and CDR2 SVGEGT. The ends lost 4 bases at V and 4 bases at J; junction bases unmatched: 15. CDR3 length: 17 residues. CDR3 in DNA: TGTGCCAGCAGTTGCCCGACCGGGACAGACTTATGCTATGGCTACACCTTC. Its translation: CASSCPTGTDLCYGYTF.

This clonotype has ten or more counts. The junction departs from the called germline gene at one end, perhaps through a read error. V usage is TRBV7-2 and J usage is TRBJ1-2; D is possibly TRBD1 (5 bases). This CDR3 has 13 amino acids. Looked up from germline, CDR1 is SGHTA and CDR2 is FQGNSA. The chain's CDR3 is CASNLGDGLGYTF. The CDR3 DNA reads TGTGCCAGCAACTTAGGGGACGGTTTGGGCTACACCTTC.

V and J are TRBV19 and TRBJ1-1; D may be TRBD1 (5 bases). V was clipped by 5 bases and J by 5 bases, with 15 bases between them. The CDR3 consists of 14 residues. The germline V gene encodes CDR1 LNHDA and CDR2 SQIVND (reference sequence). Written as DNA, the CDR3 is TGTGCCAGTAGTCCAAGGAGGGGAGGGACTGAAGCTTTCTTT. It codes for CASSPRRGGTEAFF.

This clonotype came up a few times. The V gene is TRBV19, the J gene TRBJ1-1; 8 positions agree with TRBD1. Germline V gives CDR1 LNHDA, CDR2 SQIVND (reference sequence). With 5 bases clipped from V and 3 bases from J, the junction kept 14 bases outside the gene matches. CDR3 size: 17 residues. The CDR3 protein is CASSPFLRTGPDTEAFF. Written as DNA, the CDR3 is TGTGCCAGTAGTCCGTTCCTCAGGACAGGGCCGGACACTGAAGCTTTCTTT.

This sequence joins TRBV20-1 and TRBJ2-7; the D gene is possibly TRBD1 (6 bases). Germline CDR1 is DFQATT and CDR2 is SNEGSKA (reference sequence). This CDR3 contains 14 residues. Between the trimmed V and J ends, which lost 0 bases and 5 bases, there was a span of 14 bases. The CDR3 DNA sequence: TGCAGTGCTAGAGATACGGCAGGGGAGAACGAGCAGTACTTC. This codes for CSARDTAGENEQYF.

In its sample, this clonotype was seen a few times. This chain connects TRBV12-3 or TRBV12-4 to TRBJ2-1; the D gene could be TRBD1 or TRBD2 (5 bases each). V lost 10 bases and J 8 bases, leaving 15 bases between the germline ends. CDR3 length: 12 residues. The DNA for the CDR3 is TGTGCCACCACCACGGGACGGGATGAGCAGTTCTTC. This sequence encodes CATTTGRDEQFF.

This clonotype showed up just a few times. The chain links TRBV12-3 or TRBV12-4 to TRBJ2-7; 7 bases are a match to TRBD1. Unmatched junction bases numbered 7, after V lost 2 bases and J lost 3 bases. The CDR3 extends over 15 amino acids. This CDR3 is CASSLFLGTVYEQYF. CDR3 in DNA: TGTGCCAGCAGTTTATTCTTAGGGACAGTCTACGAGCAGTACTTC.

In this sample, this clonotype turned up a few times. This sequence joins TRBV6-6 and TRBJ1-5; TRBD1 aligns across 9 bases. V lost 6 bases and J lost 4; bases outside the gene matches: 7. CDR3 size: 15 residues. Germline V gives CDR1 MNHNY, CDR2 SVGAGI (reference sequence). The CDR3 DNA follows: TGTGCCAGCAGGAGCGGACAGGGGCCGAATCAGCCCCAGCATTTT. It encodes CASRSGQGPNQPQHF.

This clonotype was observed a handful of times. The gene calls are TRBV6-4 and TRBJ2-7; 9 bases agree with TRBD1. Germline CDR1 and CDR2: MRHNA and SNTAGT. The CDR3 is made up of 13 amino acids. V trimming: 6 bases; J trimming: 3 bases; junction bases outside the gene matches: 3. DNA for the CDR3: TGTGCCAGCAGGCAGACAGGGGGCTACGAGCAGTACGTC. This sequence encodes CASRQTGGYEQYV.

This chain connects TRBV19 to TRBJ1-5; a possible D gene is TRBD1 (5 bases). V lost 6 bases, J lost 3 bases, and 12 bases lay in between. Germline CDR1 is LNHDA and CDR2 is SQIVND (reference sequence). This CDR3 contains 14 residues. CDR3 nucleotides: TGTGCCAGTAGCCCGCCACAGGCCAATCAGCCCCAGCATTTT. It is translated as CASSPPQANQPQHF.

In this sample, this clonotype turned up a few times. The chain joins TRBV6-4 to TRBJ1-1; D uncertain. This CDR3 spans 13 amino acids. Germline CDR1 reads MRHNA; CDR2 reads SNTAGT. The V end lost 0 bases, the J end lost 5 bases, and 7 bases lay between the germline ends. The CDR3 sequence is CASSDSSLTEAFF. The CDR3 DNA reads TGTGCCAGCAGTGACTCGAGTCTAACTGAAGCTTTCTTT.

V gene TRBV27 combines with J gene TRBJ1-2; D might be TRBD1 (5 bases). CDR1 is MNHEY and CDR2 is SMNVEV in the germline V gene (reference sequence). The CDR3 runs 14 residues. The V end was cut by 1 base, the J end by 6 bases, with 12 bases between. The DNA for the CDR3 is TGTGCCAGCAGTTTATGGCCGGAGGGACATGGCTACACCTTC. This sequence encodes CASSLWPEGHGYTF.

The chain has TRBV15 and TRBJ2-5; D unclear. Deletions cut 0 bases from V and 2 bases from J, with 10 bases between. This CDR3 contains 15 residues. Per the germline V gene, CDR1 is LNHNV and CDR2 is YYDKDF (reference sequence). For the CDR3, the DNA is TGTGCCACCAGCAGAGATGTCAGGAGACAAGAGACCCAGTACTTC. This sequence encodes CATSRDVRRQETQYF.

V gene TRBV5-5 combines with J gene TRBJ1-1; D perhaps matches TRBD1 (5 bases). The CDR3 runs to 14 residues. V was pared by 6 bases and J by 3 bases, with 15 bases between. CDR1 is SGHKS, CDR2 YYEKEE, per germline (reference sequence). The CDR3 DNA sequence: TGTGCCAGCACCACCGGGACCGGCGACACTGAAGCTTTCTTT. Residues: CASTTGTGDTEAFF.

This clonotype was seen a few times. The chain links TRBV7-2 to TRBJ2-4; the match to TRBD2 covers 7 bases. Germline assignment: CDR1 SGHTA and CDR2 FQGNSA. V was clipped by 5 bases and J by 1 base; unmatched bases: 5. The CDR3 has 15 amino acids. CDR3: CASSRGGPAKNIQYF. The DNA for the CDR3 is TGTGCCAGCAGCCGCGGGGGACCCGCCAAAAACATTCAGTACTTC.

Concerning this clonotype: The junction differs from germline at one of its ends, possibly a read error. The V and J genes are TRBV28 and TRBJ1-5; 7 positions agree with TRBD1. This CDR3 comprises 15 residues. Germline CDR1 and CDR2: MDHEN and SYDVKM. CDR3 nucleotides: TGTGCCAGCACAAGAATAGGACAGGCCAATCAGTCCCAGCATTTT. It translates to CASTRIGQANQSQHF.

This clonotype occurred many times. The V and J genes are TRBV6-6 and TRBJ2-1; 8 positions match TRBD1. Trimming cost V 6 bases and J 7 bases; bases outside gene matches: 8. The CDR3 consists of 14 residues. The germline gives CDR1 MNHNY, CDR2 SVGAGI (reference sequence). The CDR3 nucleotides are TGTGCCAGCAGATTCGGACAGGGAGTAAATGAGCAGTTCTTC. Its protein product is CASRFGQGVNEQFF.

The chain couples TRBV6-1 to TRBJ2-7; TRBD2 might be the D (5 bases). The V end lost 7 bases, the J end lost 2 bases, and 27 bases lay between the germline ends. The germline gives CDR1 MNHNS, CDR2 SASEGT. CDR3 length: 18 residues. CDR3 sequence reads: CASTPKGRIQRDTYEQYF. CDR3 DNA sequence: TGTGCCAGCACCCCGAAAGGCAGGATACAGAGGGATACCTACGAGCAGTACTTC.

This clonotype was found a few times. V and J are TRBV5-6 and TRBJ2-7; tentatively, D is TRBD1 or TRBD2 (5 bases each). Per the germline V gene, CDR1 is SGHDT and CDR2 is YYEEEE. The CDR3 contains 13 residues. Between the trimmed V and J ends, which lost 4 bases and 0 bases, there was a span of 8 bases. The CDR3 reads CASSRDVSYEQYF. CDR3 bases: TGTGCCAGCAGCCGGGACGTCTCCTACGAGCAGTACTTC.

The rearrangement joins TRBV6-6 to TRBJ2-5, with D possibly being TRBD1 or TRBD2 (6 bases each). Germline values: CDR1 MNHNY, CDR2 SVGAGI (reference sequence). The CDR3 loop spans 14 amino acids. The V gene lost 9 bases and the J gene lost 5 bases, with 19 bases spanning the gap. CDR3 in amino acids: CASWGAGRSETQYF. DNA of the CDR3: TGTGCCAGTTGGGGGGCAGGGAGATCCGAGACCCAGTACTTC.

CDR3 bases: TGCGCCAGCAGCCAAGAGGGGGGGGGCACGGAGCCCCAGCATTTT. This encodes CASSQEGGGTEPQHF. The chain employs TRBV4-1 and TRBJ1-5; a weak D match, TRBD1 (6 bases). Trimming pared 0 bases from V and 8 bases from J, leaving 14 bases between. CDR1 MGHRA and CDR2 YSYEKL come from the germline V gene. The CDR3 is made up of 15 amino acids.

This clonotype came up a few times. CDR3 bases: TGTGCCAGCAGCCAAGACCACCGACAGGGGGCAGCTAACGAAGAGACCCAGTACTTC. As protein: CASSQDHRQGAANEETQYF. This chain links TRBV3-1 with TRBJ2-5; TRBD1 agrees at 10 bases. Trimming cost V 0 bases and J 3 bases; bases outside gene matches: 13. Germline V lookup: CDR1 LGHDT, CDR2 YNNKEL (reference sequence). The CDR3 is 19 amino acids.

Ten or more counts support this clonotype. This chain joins TRBV7-9 and TRBJ2-4; D may match TRBD1 or TRBD2 (5 bases each). The germline CDR1 and CDR2 sequences are SEHNR and FQNEAQ (reference sequence). The CDR3 has 12 amino acids. V lost 0 bases to trimming and J lost 10 bases, with 7 bases between them. For the CDR3, the DNA is TGTGCCAGCAGCTTAGCGTGGGGGATTCAGTACTTC. This codes for CASSLAWGIQYF.

This clonotype occurred a few times. The chain couples TRBV7-9 to TRBJ1-1; D gene ambiguous. The CDR3 consists of 16 residues. Germline CDR1 reads SEHNR; CDR2 reads FQNEAQ (reference sequence). Trimming removed 5 bases from V and 3 bases from J, with 19 bases in between. CDR3 in amino acids: CASSPRRTPEDTEAFF. CDR3 in DNA: TGTGCCAGCAGCCCCCGCCGGACCCCGGAGGACACTGAAGCTTTCTTT.

The V and J genes are TRBV5-4 and TRBJ1-6; 9 bases are a match to TRBD1. In germline, CDR1 is SGHNT, CDR2 YYREEE (reference sequence). This CDR3 has 16 amino acids. V trimming: 0 bases; J trimming: 8 bases; junction bases outside the gene matches: 6. CDR3: CASSLALGQGHSPLHF. CDR3 nucleotides: TGTGCCAGCAGCTTGGCCCTGGGACAGGGTCATTCACCCCTCCACTTT. Full variable domain (rest looked up from reference TRBV5-4 and TRBJ1-6): ETGVTQSPTHLIKTRGQQVTLRCSSQSGHNTVSWYQQALGQGPQFIFQYYREEENGRGNFPPRFSGLQFPNYSSELNVNALELDDSALYLCASSLALGQGHSPLHFGNGTRLTVT.

This clonotype has only a few counts. The genes are TRBV11-1 and TRBJ2-5, with D hard to call. V was pared by 5 bases and J by 3 bases, with 19 bases between. This CDR3 is built from 16 residues. Per germline, CDR1 SGHAT and CDR2 FQDESV (reference sequence). Here the CDR3 DNA reads TGTGCCAGCAGCCCCCTCCGTAGACGCCGAGAAGAGACCCAGTACTTC. Translated: CASSPLRRRREETQYF.

V gene TRBV6-5 combines with J gene TRBJ1-6; D gene unclear. This CDR3 has 15 amino acids. Trimming cost V 2 bases and J 2 bases, with 7 bases left between them. Germline values: CDR1 MNHEY, CDR2 SVGAGI. The CDR3 DNA sequence: TGTGCCAGCAGTTACGGGGAGGCCTATAATTCACCCCTCCACTTT. This encodes CASSYGEAYNSPLHF.

The chain joins TRBV27 to TRBJ1-1; no clear D. CDR1 is MNHEY and CDR2 is SMNVEV in the germline V gene (reference sequence). V shed 3 bases and J shed 1 base, with 6 bases lying between them. The CDR3 is 13 residues long. CDR3 sequence: CASSFIGNTEAFF. CDR3 bases: TGTGCCAGCAGTTTTATAGGGAACACTGAAGCTTTCTTT.